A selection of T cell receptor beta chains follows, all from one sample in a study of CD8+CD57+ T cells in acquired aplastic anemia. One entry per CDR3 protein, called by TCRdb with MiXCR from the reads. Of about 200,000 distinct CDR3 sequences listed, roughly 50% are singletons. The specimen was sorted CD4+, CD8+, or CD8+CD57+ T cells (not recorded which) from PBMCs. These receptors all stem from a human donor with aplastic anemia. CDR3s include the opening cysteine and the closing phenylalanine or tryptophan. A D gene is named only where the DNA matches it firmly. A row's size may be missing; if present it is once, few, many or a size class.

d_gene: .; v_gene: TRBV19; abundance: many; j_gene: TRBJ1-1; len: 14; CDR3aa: CASMRGAGTTEAFF; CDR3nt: TGTGCCAGTATGCGGGGGGCAGGGACCACTGAAGCTTTCTTT
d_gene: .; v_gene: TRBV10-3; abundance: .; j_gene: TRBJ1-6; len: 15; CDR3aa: CAISDYQGGNSPLHF; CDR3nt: TGTGCCATCAGTGATTATCAGGGCGGGAATTCACCCCTCCACTTT
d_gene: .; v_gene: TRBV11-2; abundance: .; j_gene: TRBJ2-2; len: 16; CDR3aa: CASSQRQGLSTGELFF; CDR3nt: TGTGCCAGCAGCCAAAGGCAGGGCCTTAGCACCGGGGAGCTGTTTTTT
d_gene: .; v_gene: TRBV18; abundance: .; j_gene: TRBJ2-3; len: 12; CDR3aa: CASSPQADTQYF; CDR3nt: TGTGCCAGCTCACCGCAGGCGGATACGCAGTATTTT
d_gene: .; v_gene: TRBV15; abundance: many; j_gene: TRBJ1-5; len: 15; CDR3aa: CATSRDLRDNQPQHF; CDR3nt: TGTGCCACCAGCAGAGATCTCCGGGATAATCAGCCCCAGCATTTT
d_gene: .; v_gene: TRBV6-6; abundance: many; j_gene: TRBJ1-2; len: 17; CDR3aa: CASSSTEGRVGNYGYTF; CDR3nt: TGTGCCAGCAGTTCCACAGAAGGCAGGGTAGGCAACTATGGCTACACCTTC
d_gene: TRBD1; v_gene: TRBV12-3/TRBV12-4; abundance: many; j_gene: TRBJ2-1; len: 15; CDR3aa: CASSRGQGVNNEQFF; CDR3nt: TGTGCCAGCAGCCGAGGACAGGGCGTTAACAATGAGCAGTTCTTC
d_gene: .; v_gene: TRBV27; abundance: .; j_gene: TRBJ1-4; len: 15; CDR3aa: CASSGRGGAAEKLFF; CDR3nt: TGTGCCAGCAGTGGCCGGGGGGGGGCGGCCGAAAAACTGTTTTTT
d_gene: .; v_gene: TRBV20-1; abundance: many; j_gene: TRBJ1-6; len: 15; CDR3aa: CSARSRDLYNSPLHF; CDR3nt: TGCAGTGCTAGAAGTCGGGACCTTTATAATTCACCCCTCCACTTT
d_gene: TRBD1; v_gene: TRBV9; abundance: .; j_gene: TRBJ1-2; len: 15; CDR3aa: CASSVELGQGRGNTF; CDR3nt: TGTGCCAGCAGCGTAGAACTGGGACAGGGGAGGGGAAACACCTTC
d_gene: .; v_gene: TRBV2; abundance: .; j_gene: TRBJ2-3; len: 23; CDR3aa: CASSVRQVNSPLHFGNGIDTQYF; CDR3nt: .
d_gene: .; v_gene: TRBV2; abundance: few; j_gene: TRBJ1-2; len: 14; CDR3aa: CASSGGAGTYGYTF; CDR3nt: TGTGCCAGCAGTGGAGGGGCGGGCACCTATGGCTACACCTTC
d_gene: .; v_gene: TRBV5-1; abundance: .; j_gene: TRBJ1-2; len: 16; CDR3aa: CASSPEQRLTNYGYTF; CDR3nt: TGCGCCAGCAGCCCCGAGCAGAGGCTGACTAACTATGGCTACACCTTC
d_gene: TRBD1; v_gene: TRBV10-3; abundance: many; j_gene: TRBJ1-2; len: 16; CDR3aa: CAISAEQGAAVGGYTF; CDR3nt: TGTGCCATCAGCGCAGAACAGGGGGCTGCGGTGGGGGGCTACACCTTC
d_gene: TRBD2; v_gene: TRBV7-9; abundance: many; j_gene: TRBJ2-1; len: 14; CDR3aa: CASSPGTSRNEQFF; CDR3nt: TGTGCCAGCAGCCCTGGGACTAGTCGCAATGAGCAGTTCTTC
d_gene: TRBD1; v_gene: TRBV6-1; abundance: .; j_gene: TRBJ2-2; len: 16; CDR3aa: CANSRDRSTNTGELFF; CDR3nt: TGTGCCAACAGCCGGGACAGGAGTACGAACACCGGGGAGCTGTTTTTT
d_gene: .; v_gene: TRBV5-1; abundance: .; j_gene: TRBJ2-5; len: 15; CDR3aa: CASSLAGQGGETQYF; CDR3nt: TGCGCCAGCAGCTTGGCAGGGCAGGGGGGGGAGACCCAGTACTTC
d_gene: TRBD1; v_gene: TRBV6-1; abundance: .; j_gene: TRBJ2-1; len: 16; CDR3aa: CASREPGTGGGDEQFF; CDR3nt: TGTGCCAGCAGGGAACCGGGGACAGGGGGCGGAGATGAGCAGTTCTTC
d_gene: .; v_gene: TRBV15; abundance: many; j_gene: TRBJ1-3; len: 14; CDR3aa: CATSKGSQGNTIYF; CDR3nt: TGTGCCACGAGCAAGGGGTCGCAGGGGAACACCATATATTTT
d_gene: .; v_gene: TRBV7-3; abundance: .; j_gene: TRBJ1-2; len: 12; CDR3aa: CASSPWGNKEAF; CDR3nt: TGTGCCAGCAGCCCCTGGGGCAACAAGGAGGCCTTC
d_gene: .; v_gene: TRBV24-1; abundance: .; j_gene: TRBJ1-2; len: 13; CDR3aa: CATSDSEFGGYTF; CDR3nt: TGTGCCACCAGTGATAGTGAATTTGGTGGCTACACCTTC
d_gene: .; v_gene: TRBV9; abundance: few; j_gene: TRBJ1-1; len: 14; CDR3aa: CASSLGGGGTEAFF; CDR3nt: TGTGCCAGCAGTTTGGGGGGAGGCGGCACTGAAGCTTTCTTT
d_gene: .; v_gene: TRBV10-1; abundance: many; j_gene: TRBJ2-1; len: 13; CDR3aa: CAAGDGPRDEQFF; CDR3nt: TGCGCCGCCGGGGACGGCCCCAGGGATGAGCAGTTCTTC
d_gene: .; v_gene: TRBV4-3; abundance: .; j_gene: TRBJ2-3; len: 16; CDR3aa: CASSQDRRPPADTQYF; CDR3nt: TGCGCCAGCAGCCAAGATCGGAGACCCCCCGCAGATACGCAGTATTTT
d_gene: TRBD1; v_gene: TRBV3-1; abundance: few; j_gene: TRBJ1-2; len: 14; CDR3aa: CASSRPTGGYGYTF; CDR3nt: TGTGCCAGCAGCCGTCCGACAGGGGGTTACGGCTACACCTTC
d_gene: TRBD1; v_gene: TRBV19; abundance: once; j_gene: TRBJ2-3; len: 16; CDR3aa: CASSPQGAYSTDTQYF; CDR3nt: TGTGCCAGTAGTCCCCAGGGGGCTTATAGCACAGATACGCAGTATTTT
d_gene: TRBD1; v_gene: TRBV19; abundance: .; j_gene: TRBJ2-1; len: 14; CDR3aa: CASSEDRGGNEQFF; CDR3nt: TGTGCCAGTAGTGAAGACAGGGGGGGAAATGAGCAGTTCTTC
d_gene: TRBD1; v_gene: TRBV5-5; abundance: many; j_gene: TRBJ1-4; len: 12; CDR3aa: CASSRDREKLFF; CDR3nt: TGTGCCAGCAGCCGGGACAGGGAAAAACTGTTTTTT
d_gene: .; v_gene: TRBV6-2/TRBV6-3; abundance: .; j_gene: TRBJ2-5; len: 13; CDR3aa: CASSDLGTETQYF; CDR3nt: TGTGCCAGCAGTGACCTCGGGACCGAGACCCAGTACTTC
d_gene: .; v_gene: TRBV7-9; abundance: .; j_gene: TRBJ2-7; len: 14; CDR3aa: CASSLQRNSYEQYF; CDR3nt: TGCGCCAGCAGCTTGCAACGGAACTCCTACGAGCAGTACTTC
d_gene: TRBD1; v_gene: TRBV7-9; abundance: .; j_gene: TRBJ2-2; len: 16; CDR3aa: CASSLSPQGDTGELFF; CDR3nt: TGTGCCAGCAGCTTGAGCCCCCAGGGGGACACCGGGGAGCTGTTTTTT
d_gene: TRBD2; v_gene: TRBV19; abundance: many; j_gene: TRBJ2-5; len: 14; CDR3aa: CASSMGRAEETQYF; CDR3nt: TGTGCCAGTAGTATGGGGAGGGCGGAGGAGACCCAGTACTTC
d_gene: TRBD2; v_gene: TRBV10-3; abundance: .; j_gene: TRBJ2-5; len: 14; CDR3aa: CAISELAGEETQYF; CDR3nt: TGTGCCATCAGTGAGCTAGCGGGGGAAGAGACCCAGTACTTC
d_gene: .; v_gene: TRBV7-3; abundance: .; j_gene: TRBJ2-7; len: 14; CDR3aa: CASNRPGRFDEQYF; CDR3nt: TGTGCCAGCAACCGACCTGGACGGTTCGACGAGCAGTACTTC
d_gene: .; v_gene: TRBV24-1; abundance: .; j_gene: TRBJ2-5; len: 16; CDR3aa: CATSDLGAPREETQYF; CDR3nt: TGTGCCACCAGTGATTTGGGGGCCCCCCGGGAAGAGACCCAGTACTTC
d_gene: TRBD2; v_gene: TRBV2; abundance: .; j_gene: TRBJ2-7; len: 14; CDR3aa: CASTLAGGNYEQYF; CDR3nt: TGTGCCAGCACGTTAGCGGGAGGGAACTACGAGCAGTACTTC
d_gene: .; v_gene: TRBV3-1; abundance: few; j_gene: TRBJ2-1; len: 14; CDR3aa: CASSHDGGNNEQFF; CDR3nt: TGTGCCAGCAGTCATGACGGGGGAAACAATGAGCAGTTCTTC
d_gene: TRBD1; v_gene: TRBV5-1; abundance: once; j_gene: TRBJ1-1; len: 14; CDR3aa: CASSRGQGSTEAFF; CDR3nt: TGCGCCAGCAGCCGCGGACAGGGGAGCACTGAAGCTTTCTTT
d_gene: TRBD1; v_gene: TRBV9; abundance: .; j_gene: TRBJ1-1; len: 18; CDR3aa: CASPKGPLGTGVGTEAFF; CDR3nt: TGTGCCAGCCCGAAGGGGCCCCTAGGGACAGGGGTGGGCACTGAAGCTTTCTTT
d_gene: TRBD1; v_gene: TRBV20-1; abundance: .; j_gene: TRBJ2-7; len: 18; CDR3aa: CSARNPGQGALRNYEQYF; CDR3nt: TGCAGTGCTAGAAACCCGGGACAGGGGGCCCTACGAAACTACGAGCAGTACTTC
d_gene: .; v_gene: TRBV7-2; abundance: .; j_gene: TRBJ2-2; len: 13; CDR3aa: CASELPNTGELFF; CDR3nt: TGTGCCAGCGAACTCCCGAACACCGGGGAGCTGTTTTTT
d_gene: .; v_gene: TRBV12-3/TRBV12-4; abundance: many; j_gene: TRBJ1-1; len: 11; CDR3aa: CASSSPLRAFF; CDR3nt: TGTGCCAGCAGTTCACCCTTAAGAGCTTTCTTT
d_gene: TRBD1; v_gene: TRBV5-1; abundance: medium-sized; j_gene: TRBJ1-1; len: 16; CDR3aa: CASSVGTGGYGTEAFF; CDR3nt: TGCGCCAGCAGCGTGGGGACAGGGGGGTACGGCACTGAAGCTTTCTTT
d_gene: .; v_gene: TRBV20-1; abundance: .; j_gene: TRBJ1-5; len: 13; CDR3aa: CSASGGVDQPQHF; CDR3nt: TGCAGTGCTAGCGGGGGGGTCGACCAGCCCCAGCATTTT
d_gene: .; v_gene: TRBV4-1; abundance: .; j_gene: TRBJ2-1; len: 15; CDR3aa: CASSQGQSSYNEQFF; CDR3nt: TGCGCCAGCAGCCAAGGACAGAGCTCCTACAATGAGCAGTTCTTC
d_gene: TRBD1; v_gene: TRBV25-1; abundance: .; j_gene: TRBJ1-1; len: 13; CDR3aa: CASSAQGASEAFF; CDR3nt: TGTGCCAGCAGTGCACAGGGGGCCTCTGAAGCTTTCTTT
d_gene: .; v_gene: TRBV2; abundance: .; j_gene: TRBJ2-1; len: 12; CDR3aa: CASSEDRQTGFF; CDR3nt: TGTGCCAGCAGTGAAGACAGACAGACGGGGTTCTTC
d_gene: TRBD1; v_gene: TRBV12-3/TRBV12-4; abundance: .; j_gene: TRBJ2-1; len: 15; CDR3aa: CASTQQGQERNEQFF; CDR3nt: TGTGCCAGCACACAGCAAGGACAGGAGAGGAATGAGCAGTTCTTC
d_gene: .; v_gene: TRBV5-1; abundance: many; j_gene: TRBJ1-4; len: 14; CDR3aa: CASSLARLNEKLFF; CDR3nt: TGCGCCAGCAGCTTGGCTCGTCTCAATGAAAAACTGTTTTTT
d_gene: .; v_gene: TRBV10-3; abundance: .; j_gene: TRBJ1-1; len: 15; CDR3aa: CAISDAPGMNTEAFF; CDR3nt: TGTGCCATCAGTGATGCTCCAGGAATGAACACTGAAGCTTTCTTT
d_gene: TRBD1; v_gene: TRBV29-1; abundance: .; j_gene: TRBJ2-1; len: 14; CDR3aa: CSVLPGQVRGEQFF; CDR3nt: TGCAGCGTATTACCGGGACAGGTCCGGGGTGAGCAGTTCTTC
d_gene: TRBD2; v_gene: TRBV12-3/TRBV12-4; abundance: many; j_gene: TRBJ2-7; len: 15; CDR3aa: CASSSTSGALYEQYF; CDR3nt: TGTGCCAGCAGTTCGACTAGCGGGGCCCTCTACGAGCAGTACTTC
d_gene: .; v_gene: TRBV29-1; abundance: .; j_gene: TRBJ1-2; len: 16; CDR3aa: CSVDSRRDRSNYGYTF; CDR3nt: TGCAGCGTCGACAGTCGACGTGACCGCTCTAACTATGGCTACACCTTC